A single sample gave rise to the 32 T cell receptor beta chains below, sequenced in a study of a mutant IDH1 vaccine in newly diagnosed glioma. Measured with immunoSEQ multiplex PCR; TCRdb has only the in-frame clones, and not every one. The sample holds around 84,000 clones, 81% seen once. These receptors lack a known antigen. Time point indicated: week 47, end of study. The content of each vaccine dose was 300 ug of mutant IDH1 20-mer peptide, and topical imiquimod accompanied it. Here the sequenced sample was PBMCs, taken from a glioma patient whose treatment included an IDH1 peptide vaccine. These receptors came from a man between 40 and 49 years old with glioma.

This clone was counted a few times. CDR3 protein: CASSYLGQSYGYTF. In nucleotides, the CDR3 is TGCGCCAGCAGCTACCTTGGACAGTCCTATGGCTACACCTTC. The rearrangement joins TRBV4-3 to TRBJ1-2, with D possibly being TRBD1 (6 bases). The V gene lost 5 bases and the J gene lost 4 bases, with 14 bases spanning the gap. The germline V gene has CDR1 LGHNA and CDR2 YSLEER. The CDR3 consists of 14 residues.

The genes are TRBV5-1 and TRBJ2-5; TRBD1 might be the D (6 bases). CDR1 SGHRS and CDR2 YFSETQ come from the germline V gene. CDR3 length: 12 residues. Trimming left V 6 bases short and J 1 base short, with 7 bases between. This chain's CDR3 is CASTGAQETQYF. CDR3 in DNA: TGCGCCAGCACAGGGGCCCAAGAGACCCAGTACTTC.

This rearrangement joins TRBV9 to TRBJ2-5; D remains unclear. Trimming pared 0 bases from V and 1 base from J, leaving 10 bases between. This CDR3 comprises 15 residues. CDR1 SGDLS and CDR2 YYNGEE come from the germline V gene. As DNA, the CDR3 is TGTGCCAGCAGCGTAGCTCTGACGCTCCAAGAGACCCAGTACTTC. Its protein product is CASSVALTLQETQYF.

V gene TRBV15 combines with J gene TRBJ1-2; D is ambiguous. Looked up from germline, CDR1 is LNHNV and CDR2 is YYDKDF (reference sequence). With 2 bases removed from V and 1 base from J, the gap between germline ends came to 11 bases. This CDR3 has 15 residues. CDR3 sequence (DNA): TGTGCCACCAGCAGACCAGACAACTTTAACTATGGCTACACCTTC. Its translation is CATSRPDNFNYGYTF.

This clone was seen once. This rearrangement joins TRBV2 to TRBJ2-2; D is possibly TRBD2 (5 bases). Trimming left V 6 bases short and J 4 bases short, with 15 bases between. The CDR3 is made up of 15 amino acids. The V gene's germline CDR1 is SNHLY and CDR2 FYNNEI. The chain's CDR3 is CASSPTGLLTGELFF. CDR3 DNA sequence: TGTGCCAGCAGCCCAACCGGACTCCTCACCGGGGAGCTGTTTTTT.

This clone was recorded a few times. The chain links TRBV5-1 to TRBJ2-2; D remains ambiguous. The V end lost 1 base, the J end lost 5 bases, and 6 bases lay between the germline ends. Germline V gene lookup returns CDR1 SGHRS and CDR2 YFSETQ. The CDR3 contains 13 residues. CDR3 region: CASSLLYTGELFF. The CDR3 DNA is TGCGCCAGCAGCTTGCTCTATACCGGGGAGCTGTTTTTT.

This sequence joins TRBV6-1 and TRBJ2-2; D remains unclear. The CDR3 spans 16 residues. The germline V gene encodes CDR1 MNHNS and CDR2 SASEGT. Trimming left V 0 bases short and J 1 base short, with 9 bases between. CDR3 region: CASSEAAHLNTGELFF. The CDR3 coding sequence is TGTGCCAGCAGTGAAGCGGCGCACTTGAACACCGGGGAGCTGTTTTTT.

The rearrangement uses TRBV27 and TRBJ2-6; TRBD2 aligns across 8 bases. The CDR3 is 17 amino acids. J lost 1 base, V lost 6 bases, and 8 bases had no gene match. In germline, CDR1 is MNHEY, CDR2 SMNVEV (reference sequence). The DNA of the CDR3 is TGTGCCAGCAGGAAAGCGGGAGTTATTTCTGGGGCCAACGTCCTGACTTTC. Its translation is CASRKAGVISGANVLTF.

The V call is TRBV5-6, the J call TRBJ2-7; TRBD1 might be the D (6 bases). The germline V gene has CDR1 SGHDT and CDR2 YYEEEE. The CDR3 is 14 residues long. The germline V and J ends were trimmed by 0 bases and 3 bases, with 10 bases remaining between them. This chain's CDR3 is CASSLAGADYEQYF. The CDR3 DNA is TGTGCCAGCAGCTTGGCAGGGGCGGACTACGAGCAGTACTTC.

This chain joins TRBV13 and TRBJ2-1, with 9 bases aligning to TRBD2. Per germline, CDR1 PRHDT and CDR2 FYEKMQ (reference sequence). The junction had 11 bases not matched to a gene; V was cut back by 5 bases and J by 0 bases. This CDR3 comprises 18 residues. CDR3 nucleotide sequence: TGTGCCAGCAGCCCCCGGCTAGCGGGGAGAAGCTCCTACAATGAGCAGTTCTTC. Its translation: CASSPRLAGRSSYNEQFF.

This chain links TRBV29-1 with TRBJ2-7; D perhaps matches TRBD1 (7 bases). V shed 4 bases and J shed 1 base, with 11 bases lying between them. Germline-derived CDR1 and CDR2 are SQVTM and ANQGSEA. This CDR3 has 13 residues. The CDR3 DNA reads TGCAGCGTTGCGACAGGGAGGTCCTACGAGCAGTACTTC. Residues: CSVATGRSYEQYF.

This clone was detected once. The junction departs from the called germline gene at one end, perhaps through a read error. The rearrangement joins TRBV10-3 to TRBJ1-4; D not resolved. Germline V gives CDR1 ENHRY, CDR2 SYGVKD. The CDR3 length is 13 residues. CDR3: CAISESTNEKLFF. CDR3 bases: TGTGCCATCAGTGAGTCAACGAATGAAAAACTGTTTTTT.

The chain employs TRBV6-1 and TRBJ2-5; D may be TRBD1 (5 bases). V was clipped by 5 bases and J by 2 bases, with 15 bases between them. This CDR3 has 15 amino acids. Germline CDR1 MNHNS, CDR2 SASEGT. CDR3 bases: TGTGCCAGCAGTTTCGGACAAGGCTGGCAAGAGACCCAGTACTTC. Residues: CASSFGQGWQETQYF.

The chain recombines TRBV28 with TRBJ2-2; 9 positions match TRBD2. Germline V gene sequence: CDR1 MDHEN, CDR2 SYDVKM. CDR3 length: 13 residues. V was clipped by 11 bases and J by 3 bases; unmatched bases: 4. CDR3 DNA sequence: TGTGCCGCCTTAGCGGGAGACACCGGGGAGCTGTTTTTT. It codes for CAALAGDTGELFF.

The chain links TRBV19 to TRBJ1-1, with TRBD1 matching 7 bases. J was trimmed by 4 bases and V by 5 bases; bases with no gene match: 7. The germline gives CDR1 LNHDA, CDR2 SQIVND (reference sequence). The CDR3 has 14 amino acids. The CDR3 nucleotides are TGTGCCAGTAGTCGAGGGGGCGCGGGCACTGAAGCTTTCTTT. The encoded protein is CASSRGGAGTEAFF. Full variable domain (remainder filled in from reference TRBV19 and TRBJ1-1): DGGITQSPKYLFRKEGQNVTLSCEQNLNHDAMYWYRQDPGQGLRLIYYSQIVNDFQKGDIAEGYSVSREKKESFPLTVTSAQKNPTAFYLCASSRGGAGTEAFFGQGTRLTVV.

The CDR3 loop is CASSLNPATNEKLFF. CDR3 nucleotide sequence: TGTGCCAGCAGCTTAAATCCCGCAACTAATGAAAAACTGTTTTTT. The chain links TRBV7-2 to TRBJ1-4; no definite D call. Trimming stripped 2 bases from V and 0 bases from J, with 7 bases between. CDR1 is SGHTA and CDR2 is FQGNSA in the germline V gene. There are 15 residues in the CDR3.

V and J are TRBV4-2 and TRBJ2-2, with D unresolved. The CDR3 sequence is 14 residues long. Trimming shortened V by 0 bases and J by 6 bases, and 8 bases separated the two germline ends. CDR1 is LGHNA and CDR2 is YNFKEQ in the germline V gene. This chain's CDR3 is CASSQERVPGELFF. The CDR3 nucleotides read TGTGCCAGCAGCCAAGAGCGAGTGCCCGGGGAGCTGTTTTTT.

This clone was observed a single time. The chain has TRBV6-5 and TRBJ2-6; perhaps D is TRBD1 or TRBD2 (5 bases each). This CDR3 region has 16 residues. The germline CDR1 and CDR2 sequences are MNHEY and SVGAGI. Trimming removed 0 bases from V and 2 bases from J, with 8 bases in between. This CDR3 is CASSYSGGAGANVLTF. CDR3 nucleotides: TGTGCCAGCAGTTACTCTGGGGGAGCTGGGGCCAACGTCCTGACTTTC.

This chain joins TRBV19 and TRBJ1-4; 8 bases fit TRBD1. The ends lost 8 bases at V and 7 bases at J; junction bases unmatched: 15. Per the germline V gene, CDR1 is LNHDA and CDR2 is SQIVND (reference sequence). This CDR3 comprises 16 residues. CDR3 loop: CASARYPETGVEKLFF. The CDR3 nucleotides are TGTGCCAGTGCCAGGTACCCGGAGACAGGGGTTGAAAAACTGTTTTTT.

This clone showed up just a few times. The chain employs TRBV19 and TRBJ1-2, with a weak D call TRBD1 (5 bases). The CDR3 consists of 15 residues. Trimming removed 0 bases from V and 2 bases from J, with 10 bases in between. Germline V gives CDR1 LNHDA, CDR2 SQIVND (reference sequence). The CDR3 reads CASSIDSHRNYGYTF. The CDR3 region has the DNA TGTGCCAGTAGTATAGATTCTCACAGGAACTATGGCTACACCTTC. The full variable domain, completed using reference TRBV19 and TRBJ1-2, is DGGITQSPKYLFRKEGQNVTLSCEQNLNHDAMYWYRQDPGQGLRLIYYSQIVNDFQKGDIAEGYSVSREKKESFPLTVTSAQKNPTAFYLCASSIDSHRNYGYTFGSGTRLTVV.

CDR3 bases: TGTGCCAGTAGTTTCGTCGGGGACAAGGGTTTCGAGCAGTACTTC. Translating gives CASSFVGDKGFEQYF. V and J are TRBV19 and TRBJ2-7, with D perhaps matching TRBD1 (6 bases). Between the trimmed V and J ends, which lost 5 bases and 6 bases, there was a span of 20 bases. The CDR3 spans 15 residues. CDR1 is LNHDA, CDR2 SQIVND, per germline (reference sequence).

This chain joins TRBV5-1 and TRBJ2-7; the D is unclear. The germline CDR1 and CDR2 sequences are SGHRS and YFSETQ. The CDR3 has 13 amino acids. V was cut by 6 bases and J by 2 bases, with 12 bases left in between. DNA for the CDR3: TGCGCCAGCACCACACACCGAACCTACGAGCAGTACTTC. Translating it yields CASTTHRTYEQYF.

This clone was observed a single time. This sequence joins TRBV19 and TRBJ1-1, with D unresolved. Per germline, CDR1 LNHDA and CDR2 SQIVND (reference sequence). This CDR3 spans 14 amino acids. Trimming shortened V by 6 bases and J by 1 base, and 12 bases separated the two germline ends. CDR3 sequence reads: CASRRGMGNTEAFF. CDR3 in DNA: TGTGCCAGTAGGCGGGGTATGGGGAACACTGAAGCTTTCTTT.

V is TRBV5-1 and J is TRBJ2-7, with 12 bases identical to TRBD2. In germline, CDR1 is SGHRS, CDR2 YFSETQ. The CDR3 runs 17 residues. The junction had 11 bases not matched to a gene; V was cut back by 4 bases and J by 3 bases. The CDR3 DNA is TGCGCCAGCAGCCCAGACGGAGTGACTAGCGGGAGCTACGAGCAGTACTTC. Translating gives CASSPDGVTSGSYEQYF.

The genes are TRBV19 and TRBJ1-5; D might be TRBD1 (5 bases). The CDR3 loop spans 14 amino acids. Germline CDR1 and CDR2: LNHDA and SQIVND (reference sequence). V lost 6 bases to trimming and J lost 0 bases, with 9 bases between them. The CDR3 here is CASRPGFSNQPQHF. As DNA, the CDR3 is TGTGCCAGTAGACCAGGGTTTAGCAATCAGCCCCAGCATTTT.

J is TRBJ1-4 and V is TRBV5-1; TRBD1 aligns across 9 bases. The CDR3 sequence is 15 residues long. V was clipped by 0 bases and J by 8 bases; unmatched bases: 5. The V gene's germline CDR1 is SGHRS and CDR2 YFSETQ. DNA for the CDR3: TGCGCCAGCAGCTTGGAGGGACAGGGTGGGGAAAAACTGTTTTTT. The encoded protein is CASSLEGQGGEKLFF. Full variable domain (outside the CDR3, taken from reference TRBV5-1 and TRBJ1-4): KAGVTQTPRYLIKTRGQQVTLSCSPISGHRSVSWYQQTPGQGLQFLFEYFSETQRNKGNFPGRFSGRQFSNSRSEMNVSTLELGDSALYLCASSLEGQGGEKLFFGSGTQLSVL.

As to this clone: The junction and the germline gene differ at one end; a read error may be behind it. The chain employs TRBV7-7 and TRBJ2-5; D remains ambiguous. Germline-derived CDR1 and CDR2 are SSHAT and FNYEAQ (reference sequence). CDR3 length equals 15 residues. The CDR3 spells CASSLSVAVQETQYF. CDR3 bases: TGTGCTAGCAGCTTAAGTGTCGCGGTGCAAGAGACCCAGTACTTC.

The chain's CDR3 is CASSLAWAGGHGTQYF. The CDR3 DNA is TGTGCCAGCAGCTTAGCCTGGGCGGGGGGGCATGGGACCCAGTACTTC. J is TRBJ2-5 and V is TRBV7-6, with 9 bases lining up with TRBD2. J was trimmed by 7 bases and V by 0 bases; bases with no gene match: 9. CDR3 length equals 16 residues. Germline CDR1 and CDR2: SGHVS and FNYEAQ. Together with reference TRBV7-6 and TRBJ2-5, the CDR3 gives the full variable domain: GAGVSQSPRYKVTKRGQDVALRCDPISGHVSLYWYRQALGQGPEFLTYFNYEAQQDKSGLPNDRFSAERPEGSISTLTIQRTEQRDSAMYRCASSLAWAGGHGTQYFGPGTRLLVL.

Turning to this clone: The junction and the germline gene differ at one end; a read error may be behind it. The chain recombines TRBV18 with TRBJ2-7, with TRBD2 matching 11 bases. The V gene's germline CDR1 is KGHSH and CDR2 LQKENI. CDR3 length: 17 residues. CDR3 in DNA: TGTGCCAGCTCACCACCGTCGACTAGCGGGACCTCCTACGGGCAGTACTTC. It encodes CASSPPSTSGTSYGQYF. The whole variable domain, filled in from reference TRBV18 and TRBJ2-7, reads NAGVMQNPRHLVRRRGQEARLRCSPMKGHSHVYWYRQLPEEGLKFMVYLQKENIIDESGMPKERFSAEFPKEGPSILRIQQVVRGDSAAYFCASSPPSTSGTSYGQYFGPGTRLTVT.

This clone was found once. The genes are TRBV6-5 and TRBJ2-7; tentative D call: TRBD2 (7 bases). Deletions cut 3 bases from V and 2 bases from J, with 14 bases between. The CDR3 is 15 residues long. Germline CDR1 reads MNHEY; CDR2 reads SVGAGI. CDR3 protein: CASSYWRGPPYEQYF. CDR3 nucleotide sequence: TGTGCCAGCAGTTATTGGCGGGGGCCCCCCTACGAGCAGTACTTC.

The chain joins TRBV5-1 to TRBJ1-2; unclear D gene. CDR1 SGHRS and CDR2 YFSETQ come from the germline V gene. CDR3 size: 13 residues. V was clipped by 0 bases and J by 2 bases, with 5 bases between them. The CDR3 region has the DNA TGCGCCAGCAGCTTGGTCCGAAACTATGGCTACACCTTC. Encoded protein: CASSLVRNYGYTF.

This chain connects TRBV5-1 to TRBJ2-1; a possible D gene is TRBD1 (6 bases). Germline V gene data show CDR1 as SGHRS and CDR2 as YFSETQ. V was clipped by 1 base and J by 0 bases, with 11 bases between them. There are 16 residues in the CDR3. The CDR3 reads CASSLTGTYSYNEQFF. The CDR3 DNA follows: TGCGCCAGCAGCTTGACAGGGACCTACTCCTACAATGAGCAGTTCTTC.